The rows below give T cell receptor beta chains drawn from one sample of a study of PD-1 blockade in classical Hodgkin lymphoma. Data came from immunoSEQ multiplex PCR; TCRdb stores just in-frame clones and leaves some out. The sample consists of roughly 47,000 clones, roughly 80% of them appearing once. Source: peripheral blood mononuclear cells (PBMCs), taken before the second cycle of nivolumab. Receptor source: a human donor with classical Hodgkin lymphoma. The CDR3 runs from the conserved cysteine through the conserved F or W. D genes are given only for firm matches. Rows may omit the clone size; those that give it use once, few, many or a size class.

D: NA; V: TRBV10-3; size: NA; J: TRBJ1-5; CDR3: CAISELAGGSNQPQHF; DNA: TGTGCCATCAGTGAGTTAGCGGGTGGGAGCAATCAGCCCCAGCATTTT
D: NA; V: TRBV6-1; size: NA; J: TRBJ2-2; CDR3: CASILGPEPGELFF; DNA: TGTGCCAGCATCTTAGGACCGGAACCCGGGGAGCTGTTTTTT
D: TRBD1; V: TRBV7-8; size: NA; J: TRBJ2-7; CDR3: CASSSRSGQGKSSYEQYF; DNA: TGTGCCAGCAGCTCACGTTCGGGACAGGGCAAAAGCTCCTACGAGCAGTACTTC
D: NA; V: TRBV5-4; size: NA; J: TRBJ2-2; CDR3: CASSLTPNTGELFF; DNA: TGTGCCAGCAGCTTAACGCCGAACACCGGGGAGCTGTTTTTT
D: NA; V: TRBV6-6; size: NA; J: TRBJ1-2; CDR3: CASSYGSTVAGYTF; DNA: TGTGCCAGCAGTTACGGATCCACCGTGGCTGGCTACACCTTC
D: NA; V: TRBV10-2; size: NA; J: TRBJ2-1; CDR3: CASSVGNNEQFF; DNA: TGCGCCAGCAGTGTAGGCAACAATGAGCAGTTCTTC
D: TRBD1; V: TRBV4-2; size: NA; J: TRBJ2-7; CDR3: CASSPDREKVEQYF; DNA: TGTGCCAGCAGCCCCGACAGGGAGAAGGTCGAGCAGTACTTC
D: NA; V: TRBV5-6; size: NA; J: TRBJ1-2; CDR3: CASSLKLGNLFYGYTF; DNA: TGTGCCAGCAGCTTGAAACTAGGAAATCTCTTCTATGGCTACACCTTC
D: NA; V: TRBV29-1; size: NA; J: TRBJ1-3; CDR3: CSVGASGNTIYF; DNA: TGCAGCGTTGGGGCCTCTGGAAACACCATATATTTT
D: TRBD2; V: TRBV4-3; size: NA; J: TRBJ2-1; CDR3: CASSQVLAGAYNEQFF; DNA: TGCGCCAGCAGCCAGGTACTAGCGGGGGCATACAATGAGCAGTTCTTC
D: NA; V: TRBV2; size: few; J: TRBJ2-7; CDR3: CARPLVIGPYEQYF; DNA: TGTGCCAGACCACTAGTCATTGGGCCTTACGAGCAGTACTTC
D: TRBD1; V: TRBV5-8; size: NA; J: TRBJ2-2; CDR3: CASSLGTGNTGELFF; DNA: TGTGCCAGCAGCCTAGGGACAGGGAACACCGGGGAGCTGTTTTTT
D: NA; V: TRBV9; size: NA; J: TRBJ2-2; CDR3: CASSPTVTGELFF; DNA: TGTGCCAGCAGCCCGACGGTTACCGGGGAGCTGTTTTTT
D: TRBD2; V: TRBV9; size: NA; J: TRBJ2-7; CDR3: CASSAGPSGEQYF; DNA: TGTGCCAGCAGCGCTGGCCCTAGCGGAGAGCAGTACTTC
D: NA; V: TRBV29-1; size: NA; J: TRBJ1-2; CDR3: CSAGAGEWDGYTF; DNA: TGCAGCGCCGGCGCAGGGGAATGGGATGGCTACACCTTC
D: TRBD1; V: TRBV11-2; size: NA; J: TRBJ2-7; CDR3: CASSFSGGGYEQYF; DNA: TGTGCCAGCAGCTTTTCAGGGGGCGGCTACGAGCAGTACTTC
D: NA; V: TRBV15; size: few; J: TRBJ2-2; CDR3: CATSRGGGSYTGELFF; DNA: TGTGCCACCAGCAGAGGAGGAGGGTCATACACCGGGGAGCTGTTTTTT
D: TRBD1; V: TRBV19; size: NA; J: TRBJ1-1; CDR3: CATVDRGNTEAFF; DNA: TGTGCCACCGTGGACAGGGGGAACACTGAAGCTTTCTTT
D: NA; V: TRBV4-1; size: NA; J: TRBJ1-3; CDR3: CASSQRTGNTIYF; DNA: TGCGCCAGCAGCCAGCGGACAGGAAACACCATATATTTT
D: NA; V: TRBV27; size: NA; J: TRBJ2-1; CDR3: CASSSFLGSGNEQFF; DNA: TGTGCCAGCAGCTCATTCCTCGGGAGTGGAAATGAGCAGTTCTTC
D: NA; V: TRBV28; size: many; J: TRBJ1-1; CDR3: CASSLPTRDTEAFF; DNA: TGTGCCAGCAGTTTACCCACGAGGGACACTGAAGCTTTCTTT
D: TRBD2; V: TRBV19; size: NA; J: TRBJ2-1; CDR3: CASSRRTSGSDNEQFF; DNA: TGTGCCAGTAGTAGGCGGACTAGCGGGAGCGACAATGAGCAGTTCTTC
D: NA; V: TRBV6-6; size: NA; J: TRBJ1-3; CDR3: CASSAGRGNTIYF; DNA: TGTGCCAGCAGTGCGGGACGGGGAAACACCATATATTTT
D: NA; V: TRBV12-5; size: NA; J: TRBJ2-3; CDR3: CASGLVSAGAQYF; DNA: TGTGCTAGTGGTTTGGTATCGGCAGGCGCGCAGTATTTT
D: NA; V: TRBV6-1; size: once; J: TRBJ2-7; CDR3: CASSERGARYEQYF; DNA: TGTGCCAGCAGTGAACGCGGGGCCCGCTACGAGCAGTACTTC
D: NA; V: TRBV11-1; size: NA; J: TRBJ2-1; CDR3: CASSPLEGSSYNEQFF; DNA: TGTGCCAGCAGCCCCTTGGAGGGCTCCTCCTACAATGAGCAGTTCTTC